Presented here are 8 T cell receptor beta chains from one specimen sequenced in a study of graft-versus-host responses after intestinal transplantation. Graft material was processed, releasing intraepithelial and lamina propria lymphocytes. The method was immunoSEQ multiplex PCR; TCRdb's version includes in-frame clones alone and lacks a portion of them. The profile shows some 8,000 clones, about 75% of them singletons. The sample was ileum tissue, taken around 230 days after intestinal transplant. These receptors came from a human patient who received an intestinal transplant, so some T cells may come from the graft donor.

The rearrangement links TRBV6-5 to TRBJ1-2; D not resolved. The CDR3 has 13 amino acids. CDR1 MNHEY and CDR2 SVGAGI come from the germline V gene. Trimming shortened V by 5 bases and J by 8 bases, and 15 bases separated the two germline ends. Written as DNA, the CDR3 is TGTGCCAGCAGTGAGACCGCCCCGAGGGGCTACACCTTC. The encoded protein is CASSETAPRGYTF.

This sequence joins TRBV11-3 and TRBJ1-2; D is undetermined. Trimming cost V 5 bases and J 7 bases, with 11 bases left between them. The CDR3 runs 12 residues. CDR1 and CDR2 (germline): SGHNT, YENEEA. DNA for the CDR3: TGTGCCAGCAGCATCCGGAGGAGTGGCTACACCTTC. This codes for CASSIRRSGYTF.

This chain joins TRBV5-6 and TRBJ1-2; no definite D call. This CDR3 is 13 amino acids long. Germline V gene lookup returns CDR1 SGHDT and CDR2 YYEEEE. V lost 0 bases, J lost 4 bases, and 7 bases lay in between. The CDR3 loop reads CASSLGQSYGYTF. The CDR3 coding sequence is TGTGCCAGCAGCTTGGGACAAAGCTATGGCTACACCTTC.

V usage is TRBV4-1 and J usage is TRBJ2-7; 10 bases match TRBD1. The junction had 7 bases not matched to a gene; V was cut back by 3 bases and J by 5 bases. Germline V gene sequence: CDR1 MGHRA, CDR2 YSYEKL. The length of the CDR3 is 15 residues. CDR3 DNA: TGCGCCAGCAGCCAGGCGGGACAGGGGTTCAACGAGCAGTACTTC. Protein product: CASSQAGQGFNEQYF.

The rearrangement links TRBV5-6 to TRBJ2-1, with TRBD2 matching over 9 bases. The CDR3 has 14 amino acids. CDR1 SGHDT and CDR2 YYEEEE come from the germline V gene. The trim removed 4 bases at V and 8 bases at J, leaving 7 bases unmatched. In DNA form, the CDR3 reads TGTGCCAGCAGCCCTAGCGGGAACTGGGATGAGCAGTTCTTC. Translated: CASSPSGNWDEQFF.

Here the CDR3 DNA reads TGCGCCAGCAGCACATCCACAGGGGCTGGGGCCAACGTCCTGACTTTC. Translation: CASSTSTGAGANVLTF. The chain has TRBV5-1 and TRBJ2-6; TRBD1 matches at 7 bases. CDR1 and CDR2 (germline): SGHRS, YFSETQ. The CDR3 is 16 amino acids. After removal of 4 bases from V and 2 bases from J, the junction contained 6 bases not matched to a gene. Supplemented by reference TRBV5-1 and TRBJ2-6, the full variable domain reads KAGVTQTPRYLIKTRGQQVTLSCSPISGHRSVSWYQQTPGQGLQFLFEYFSETQRNKGNFPGRFSGRQFSNSRSEMNVSTLELGDSALYLCASSTSTGAGANVLTFGAGSRLTVL.

This clone showed up just once. The chain joins TRBV6-1 to TRBJ2-1, with TRBD2 matching over 8 bases. Germline V CDR1 and CDR2: MNHNS, SASEGT. Germline trimming cut 4 bases from V and 6 bases from J; bases unmatched to any gene: 5. CDR3 length: 14 amino acids. In DNA, the CDR3 is TGTGCCAGCAGTGGTAGCGGGGAGGCCAATGAGCAGTTCTTC. Amino acid sequence: CASSGSGEANEQFF.

Concerning this clone: Germline is not matched at one junction end, which may reflect a read error. The J gene is TRBJ2-2, the V gene TRBV9; 8 nucleotides line up with TRBD1. Germline V gene lookup returns CDR1 SGDLS and CDR2 YYNGEE. The CDR3 sequence is 16 residues long. CDR3 DNA sequence: TGTGCCAGCAACGTAGCTCAGGGGGCAATCAACGGGGAGCTGTTTTTT. Translating gives CASNVAQGAINGELFF.